These T cell receptor beta chains were read from a single sample in a study of cytomegalovirus exposure and HLA in healthy donors. The data were produced by immunoSEQ multiplex PCR, yet TCRdb's version contains in-frame clones alone and is incomplete. The table lists about 190,000 clones, around 83% of them singletons. Sequenced input: PBMCs. Receptor source: a woman aged 45-59 years in good health and CMV-seropositive. CDR3s include the opening cysteine and the closing phenylalanine or tryptophan. The D gene is left open where the match is weak. Clone size, where shown, is once, few, many, or a class for clones that have expanded.

d_call: .; clone_size: .; v_call: TRBV5-1; j_call: TRBJ1-2; cdr3_aa: CASSLATQGEFPYGYTF; cdr3_nt: TGCGCCAGCAGCTTGGCAACACAGGGAGAATTTCCATATGGCTACACCTTC
d_call: .; clone_size: .; v_call: TRBV14; j_call: TRBJ2-1; cdr3_aa: CASSQDMQGMDNEQFF; cdr3_nt: TGTGCCAGCAGCCAAGATATGCAGGGTATGGACAATGAGCAGTTCTTC
d_call: .; clone_size: .; v_call: TRBV7-9; j_call: TRBJ2-2; cdr3_aa: CASSPGGTGELFF; cdr3_nt: TGTGCCAGCAGCCCCGGCGGCACCGGGGAGCTGTTTTTT
d_call: TRBD1; clone_size: .; v_call: TRBV5-1; j_call: TRBJ1-2; cdr3_aa: CASSLGQGAGGYTF; cdr3_nt: TGCGCCAGCAGCTTGGGACAGGGTGCCGGTGGCTACACCTTC
d_call: TRBD1; clone_size: .; v_call: TRBV7-2; j_call: TRBJ1-2; cdr3_aa: CASSTAVTGRYGYTF; cdr3_nt: TGTGCCAGCAGCACGGCCGTGACAGGGAGATATGGCTACACCTTC
d_call: TRBD1; clone_size: few; v_call: TRBV5-4; j_call: TRBJ1-1; cdr3_aa: CASSRDRGSTEAFF; cdr3_nt: TGTGCCAGCAGCCGGGACAGGGGGAGCACTGAAGCTTTCTTT
d_call: .; clone_size: few; v_call: TRBV2; j_call: TRBJ1-1; cdr3_aa: CASSGQGTNTEAFF; cdr3_nt: TGTGCCAGCAGTGGGCAGGGTACGAACACTGAAGCTTTCTTT
d_call: TRBD1; clone_size: .; v_call: TRBV6-1; j_call: TRBJ1-5; cdr3_aa: CASSEASISGGRQPQHF; cdr3_nt: TGTGCCAGCAGTGAAGCTAGCATTTCAGGGGGTAGGCAGCCCCAGCATTTT
d_call: .; clone_size: .; v_call: TRBV5-8; j_call: TRBJ1-2; cdr3_aa: CASRRAQGYYGYTF; cdr3_nt: TGTGCCAGCAGACGCGCACAGGGATACTACGGCTACACCTTC
d_call: .; clone_size: few; v_call: TRBV14; j_call: TRBJ1-1; cdr3_aa: CASSPFMNTEAFF; cdr3_nt: TGTGCCAGCAGCCCATTCATGAACACTGAAGCTTTCTTT
d_call: .; clone_size: .; v_call: TRBV6-5; j_call: TRBJ2-5; cdr3_aa: CASAWDFQETQYF; cdr3_nt: TGTGCCAGCGCTTGGGACTTCCAAGAGACCCAGTACTTC
d_call: TRBD1; clone_size: .; v_call: TRBV7-7; j_call: TRBJ2-7; cdr3_aa: CASSFRQGSYEQYF; cdr3_nt: TGTGCCAGCAGCTTTCGACAGGGGTCCTACGAGCAGTACTTC
d_call: TRBD1; clone_size: .; v_call: TRBV5-6; j_call: TRBJ2-7; cdr3_aa: CASSQAGTGSYEQYF; cdr3_nt: TGTGCCAGCAGCCAGGCCGGGACAGGGTCGTACGAGCAGTACTTC
d_call: .; clone_size: .; v_call: TRBV7-2; j_call: TRBJ1-1; cdr3_aa: CASSLIGRTRNTEAFF; cdr3_nt: TGTGCCAGCAGCTTAATCGGGAGGACAAGGAACACTGAAGCTTTCTTT
d_call: .; clone_size: .; v_call: TRBV7-9; j_call: TRBJ2-3; cdr3_aa: CASSPPRGSQYF; cdr3_nt: TGTGCCAGCAGCCCACCCCGGGGGTCGCAGTATTTT
d_call: TRBD1; clone_size: once; v_call: TRBV4-1; j_call: TRBJ1-2; cdr3_aa: CASSQPGTGNGYTF; cdr3_nt: TGCGCCAGCAGCCAACCCGGGACAGGGAATGGCTACACCTTC
d_call: .; clone_size: .; v_call: TRBV15; j_call: TRBJ1-5; cdr3_aa: CATSGPEGRGRKQPQHF; cdr3_nt: TGTGCCACCAGCGGGCCGGAGGGGCGAGGGAGAAAACAGCCCCAGCATTTT
d_call: .; clone_size: .; v_call: TRBV15; j_call: TRBJ1-1; cdr3_aa: CATSRDGGIGMNTEAFF; cdr3_nt: TGTGCCACCAGCAGAGATGGGGGGATTGGGATGAACACTGAAGCTTTCTTT
d_call: TRBD2; clone_size: .; v_call: TRBV7-3; j_call: TRBJ2-1; cdr3_aa: CASSLILAGVDEQFF; cdr3_nt: TGTGCCAGCAGCTTAATACTAGCGGGGGTTGATGAGCAGTTCTTC
d_call: .; clone_size: .; v_call: TRBV27; j_call: TRBJ2-5; cdr3_aa: CASSTVGQAQETQYF; cdr3_nt: TGTGCCAGCTCGACCGTGGGGCAGGCCCAAGAGACCCAGTACTTC
d_call: TRBD1; clone_size: .; v_call: TRBV19; j_call: TRBJ1-1; cdr3_aa: CASSIDHRGGTEAFF; cdr3_nt: TGTGCCAGTAGTATAGACCACAGGGGGGGGACTGAAGCTTTCTTT
d_call: .; clone_size: .; v_call: TRBV9; j_call: TRBJ1-1; cdr3_aa: CASSVASGFGIGAEAFF; cdr3_nt: TGTGCCAGCAGCGTAGCTTCGGGGTTTGGGATCGGGGCTGAAGCTTTCTTT
d_call: .; clone_size: .; v_call: TRBV11-2; j_call: TRBJ2-1; cdr3_aa: CASSLDTGGLYYNEQFF; cdr3_nt: TGTGCCAGCAGCTTAGATACAGGGGGACTATATTACAATGAGCAGTTCTTC
d_call: TRBD1; clone_size: .; v_call: TRBV29-1; j_call: TRBJ2-7; cdr3_aa: CSVEGGGQGAGSYEQYF; cdr3_nt: TGCAGCGTTGAAGGAGGCGGACAGGGGGCAGGGTCCTACGAGCAGTACTTC
d_call: TRBD1; clone_size: .; v_call: TRBV7-9; j_call: TRBJ2-2; cdr3_aa: CASSPDRDTGELFF; cdr3_nt: TGTGCCAGCAGCCCAGACAGGGACACCGGGGAGCTGTTTTTT
d_call: TRBD1; clone_size: few; v_call: TRBV2; j_call: TRBJ1-2; cdr3_aa: CASGSGTDPYGYTF; cdr3_nt: TGTGCCAGCGGCTCCGGGACAGACCCCTATGGCTACACCTTC
d_call: .; clone_size: once; v_call: TRBV11-2; j_call: TRBJ1-4; cdr3_aa: CASSFRRGEKLFF; cdr3_nt: TGTGCCAGCAGCTTCCGAAGGGGTGAAAAACTGTTTTTT